This paragraph reports one T cell receptor beta chain. Profiling that covered TCR beta VDJ and CDR3 relied on genomic DNA as its template. TCRdb reanalysed the reads using MiXCR and keeps one entry per CDR3 protein. Of around 120,000 distinct CDR3 sequences listed, over 30% are singletons. The J segment lost 2 bases and the V segment lost 5 bases, leaving 4 bases of the junction unmatched. Germline V CDR1 and CDR2: SGHVS, FQNEAQ. The CDR3 is 14 amino acids. This specimen belongs to a study of CD8+CD57+ T cells in acquired aplastic anemia. Selection for sequencing was limited to patients who had shown CD8+CD57+ cell expansion by flow cytometry. The cohort consisted entirely of patients having severe acquired aplastic anemia.

J is TRBJ2-3 and V is TRBV7-8; TRBD2 matches at 7 bases. The sequence was obtained from a human donor with aplastic anemia. What was sequenced was sorted CD4+, CD8+, or CD8+CD57+ T cells (not recorded which) from PBMCs. The CDR3 DNA reads TGTGCCAGCAGCCCGGGACTATTCACAGATACGCAGTATTTT. Amino acids: CASSPGLFTDTQYF.